This T cell receptor (beta chain) was sequenced in a study of blood T cell repertoires in COVID-19. Study as a whole: Sites in the United States, Italy and Spain provided acute and convalescent COVID-19 samples. Sources were T cells, B-cell-depleted T cells, or PBMCs; the material itself was cDNA or gDNA.

As originally analysed: Amplified reference gene primers provided the basis for estimating nucleated cell counts. Sequencing used immunoSEQ multiplex PCR; TCRdb keeps in-frame clones, though not all of them. V, J and clone size are taken as reported in that table, and D and trimming were inferred from the DNA itself. Seen here are some 93,000 clones, approximately 82% observed once, and the top ten hold about 9.4%. This clone was seen just once. This sequence was found in a man aged 65 to 79 with acute or convalescent COVID-19. The source material was peripheral blood.

The chain's CDR3 is CAWSPRSHTDTQYF. CDR3 sequence (DNA): TGTGCCTGGAGTCCTAGATCCCACACAGATACGCAGTATTTT. The V call is TRBV30, the J call TRBJ2-3; D unresolved. Germline V gives CDR1 GTSNPN, CDR2 SVGIG (reference sequence). The CDR3 runs 14 residues. The V gene lost 2 bases and the J gene lost 2 bases, with 11 bases spanning the gap.